The rows below give T cell receptor beta chains drawn from one sample of a study of shared clonotypes between healthy human individuals. Profiled with immunoSEQ multiplex PCR; TCRdb holds only in-frame clones, not every one. The sample has millions of clones; roughly nine tenths are singletons. The sample consisted of naive CD4+ T cells sorted from blood. The receptors originated from a young man in good health. The CDR3 runs from the conserved cysteine through the conserved F or W. A D gene is named only where the DNA matches it firmly. Some rows mark clone size as missing; the rest say once, few, many or name a class of expanded clone.

CDR3 protein | CDR3 DNA | clone size | D gene | J gene | V gene
CAFGGGLGYNEQFF | TGTGCCTTTGGGGGGGGACTAGGCTACAATGAGCAGTTCTTC | - | TRBD2 | TRBJ2-1 | TRBV30
CATSSPDPSNQPQHF | TGTGCCACCAGCAGCCCAGACCCTAGCAATCAGCCCCAGCATTTT | - | - | TRBJ1-5 | TRBV15
CAIRTSGGASDTQYF | TGTGCCATCAGAACTAGCGGGGGGGCCTCAGATACGCAGTATTTT | - | TRBD2 | TRBJ2-3 | TRBV10-3
CASSPPLAGGELYEQYF | TGTGCCAGCAGTCCCCCCCTGGCGGGGGGGGAACTCTACGAGCAGTACTTC | - | TRBD2 | TRBJ2-7 | TRBV28
CASSPGAIQETQYF | TGCGCCAGCAGCCCCGGGGCGATCCAAGAGACCCAGTACTTC | once | - | TRBJ2-5 | TRBV5-1
CASGLVLDPQLGEQYF | TGTGCTAGTGGTTTGGTACTAGATCCCCAGTTGGGCGAGCAGTACTTC | - | - | TRBJ2-7 | TRBV12-5
CASSFRLAAYNEQFF | TGTGCCAGCAGTTTCCGACTAGCGGCCTACAATGAGCAGTTCTTC | - | TRBD2 | TRBJ2-1 | TRBV6-6
CAWRGTGTGNTIYF | TGTGCCTGGAGAGGTACAGGGACTGGAAACACCATATATTTT | - | - | TRBJ1-3 | TRBV30
CASSIGMAKETQYF | TGTGCCAGTAGTATAGGTATGGCTAAAGAGACCCAGTACTTC | - | - | TRBJ2-5 | TRBV19
CASSRGSAAPDTQYF | TGTGCCAGCAGTAGGGGGTCCGCGGCGCCCGATACGCAGTATTTT | once | - | TRBJ2-3 | TRBV6-5
CASSFGEGLRTDTQYF | TGCGCCAGCAGCTTTGGTGAGGGGCTCAGAACAGATACGCAGTATTTT | - | - | TRBJ2-3 | TRBV5-1
CASSSPGLFPLYGYTF | TGTGCCAGCAGTTCCCCGGGACTCTTCCCCCTCTATGGCTACACCTTC | - | - | TRBJ1-2 | TRBV6-5
CASSGLYGYTF | TGTGCCAGCAGCGGTCTTTATGGCTACACCTTC | - | - | TRBJ1-2 | TRBV5-6
CASSLGQGVDGYTF | TGCGCCAGCAGCTTGGGCCAGGGGGTGGATGGCTACACCTTC | - | TRBD1 | TRBJ1-2 | TRBV5-1
CASRSWGGGGITGANVLTF | TGTGCCAGCAGGAGCTGGGGGGGCGGGGGAATCACTGGGGCCAACGTCCTGACTTTC | - | - | TRBJ2-6 | TRBV27
CAISEGQGALEQYF | TGTGCCATCAGTGAGGGACAGGGGGCTCTCGAGCAGTACTTC | - | TRBD1 | TRBJ2-7 | TRBV10-3
CASSLGGGRNTEAFF | TGTGCCAGCTCACTCGGCGGAGGGAGAAACACTGAAGCTTTCTTT | few | - | TRBJ1-1 | TRBV18
CASSRGQGTYEQYF | TGTGCCAGCTCACGAGGACAGGGGACCTACGAGCAGTACTTC | - | TRBD1 | TRBJ2-7 | TRBV18
CAITKSDRDTDTQYF | TGTGCCATCACCAAATCGGACAGGGACACAGATACGCAGTATTTT | - | TRBD1 | TRBJ2-3 | TRBV10-3
CASSIDLARENEKLFF | TGTGCCAGTAGTATAGATTTGGCCAGGGAAAATGAAAAACTGTTTTTT | - | - | TRBJ1-4 | TRBV19
CSVEGNTGELFF | TGCAGCGTTGAAGGGAATACCGGGGAGCTGTTTTTT | - | - | TRBJ2-2 | TRBV29-1
CASSLDRVSYEQYF | TGTGCCAGCAGCCTGGACAGAGTCTCCTACGAGCAGTACTTC | - | - | TRBJ2-7 | TRBV7-2
CASSFIAAGAGELFF | TGTGCCAGCAGCTTTATTGCGGCGGGAGCCGGGGAGCTGTTTTTT | - | TRBD2 | TRBJ2-2 | TRBV5-4
CASSIKTGHEKLFF | TGTGCCAGTAGTATAAAAACCGGGCATGAAAAACTGTTTTTT | once | - | TRBJ1-4 | TRBV19
CAWSVFSGITDTQYF | TGTGCCTGGAGTGTATTCAGCGGAATAACAGATACGCAGTATTTT | - | - | TRBJ2-3 | TRBV30
CASSQISNQPQHF | TGCGCCAGCAGTCAAATAAGCAATCAGCCCCAGCATTTT | once | - | TRBJ1-5 | TRBV23-1
CASSTGFSGNTIYF | TGTGCCAGCAGTACAGGGTTCTCTGGAAACACCATATATTTT | - | - | TRBJ1-3 | TRBV6-5
CAWSQTGWNQPQHF | TGTGCCTGGAGTCAGACAGGGTGGAATCAGCCCCAGCATTTT | few | TRBD1 | TRBJ1-5 | TRBV30
CASRGDRERGFEAFF | TGTGCCAGCAGGGGAGACAGGGAGAGAGGATTTGAAGCTTTCTTT | - | TRBD1 | TRBJ1-1 | TRBV6-1
CASSSAGTGGAGYTF | TGTGCCAGTAGTTCCGCCGGGACAGGGGGAGCTGGCTACACCTTC | - | TRBD1 | TRBJ1-2 | TRBV19
CASSLSTTGTLYF | TGTGCCAGCAGTTTATCAACCACCGGGACTCTTTACTTC | - | - | TRBJ2-5 | TRBV27
CASSKPGQGHYGYTF | TGTGCCAGCAGTAAGCCGGGACAGGGGCACTATGGCTACACCTTC | - | TRBD1 | TRBJ1-2 | TRBV28
CSVELGGMGAFF | TGCAGCGTTGAGTTGGGAGGGATGGGAGCTTTCTTT | few | - | TRBJ1-1 | TRBV29-1
CAWIFVGSRSNEQFF | TGTGCCTGGATCTTCGTTGGCTCCCGGTCCAATGAGCAGTTCTTC | - | - | TRBJ2-1 | TRBV30
CASSVTPAGRATEAFF | TGTGCCAGCAGCGTAACCCCAGCTGGCAGGGCCACTGAAGCTTTCTTT | - | - | TRBJ1-1 | TRBV9
CASSGGTSGSWAGELFF | TGTGCCAGCAGCGGGGGGACTAGCGGGAGTTGGGCCGGGGAGCTGTTTTTT | - | TRBD2 | TRBJ2-2 | TRBV9
CASSQDLAWSSYEQYF | TGCGCCAGCAGCCAAGATCTTGCGTGGTCCTCCTACGAGCAGTACTTC | once | - | TRBJ2-7 | TRBV4-1
CASSSPQRGGPQHF | TGTGCCAGCAGTTCACCCCAAAGGGGGGGGCCCCAGCATTTT | once | - | TRBJ1-5 | TRBV28
CASSGQGTGSPLHF | TGTGCCAGCAGTGGGCAGGGCACGGGTTCACCCCTCCACTTT | - | - | TRBJ1-6 | TRBV2
CASSLKGAGVRYGYTF | TGTGCCAGCAGCTTAAAGGGAGCAGGGGTAAGGTATGGCTACACCTTC | - | - | TRBJ1-2 | TRBV7-8